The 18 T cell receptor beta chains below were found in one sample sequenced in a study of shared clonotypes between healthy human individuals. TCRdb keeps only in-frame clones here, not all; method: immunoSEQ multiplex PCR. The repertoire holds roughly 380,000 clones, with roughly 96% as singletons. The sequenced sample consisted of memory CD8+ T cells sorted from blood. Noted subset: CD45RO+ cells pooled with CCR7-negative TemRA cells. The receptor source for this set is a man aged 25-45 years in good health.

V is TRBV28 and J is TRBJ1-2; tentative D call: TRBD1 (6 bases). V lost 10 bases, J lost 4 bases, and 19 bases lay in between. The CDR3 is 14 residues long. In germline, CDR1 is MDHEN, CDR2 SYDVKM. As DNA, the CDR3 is TGTGCCACTACCAGAACAGGGAGTGGCTATGGCTACACCTTC. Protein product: CATTRTGSGYGYTF.

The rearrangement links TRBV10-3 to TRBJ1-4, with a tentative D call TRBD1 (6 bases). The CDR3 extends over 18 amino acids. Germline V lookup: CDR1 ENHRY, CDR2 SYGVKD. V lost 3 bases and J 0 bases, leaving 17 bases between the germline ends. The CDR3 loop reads CAISEGRGLGATNEKLFF. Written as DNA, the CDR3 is TGTGCCATCAGTGAAGGCAGGGGATTGGGCGCAACTAATGAAAAACTGTTTTTT.

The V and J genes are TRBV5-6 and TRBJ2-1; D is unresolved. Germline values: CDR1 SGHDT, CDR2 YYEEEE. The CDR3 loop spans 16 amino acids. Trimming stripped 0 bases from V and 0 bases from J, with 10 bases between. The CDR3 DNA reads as TGTGCCAGCAGCTTGGAACGGGCCAGCTCCTACAATGAGCAGTTCTTC. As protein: CASSLERASSYNEQFF.

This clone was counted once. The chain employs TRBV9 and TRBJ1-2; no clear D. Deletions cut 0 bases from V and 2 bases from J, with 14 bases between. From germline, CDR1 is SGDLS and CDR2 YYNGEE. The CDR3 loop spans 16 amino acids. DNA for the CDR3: TGTGCCAGCAGCGTAGGGTCCTTGACCAGAAACTATGGCTACACCTTC. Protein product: CASSVGSLTRNYGYTF.

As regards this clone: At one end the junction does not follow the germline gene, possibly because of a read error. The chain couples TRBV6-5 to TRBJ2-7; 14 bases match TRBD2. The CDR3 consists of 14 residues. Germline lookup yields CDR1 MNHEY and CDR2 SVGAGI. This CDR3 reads CASRTTGTSGSLGF. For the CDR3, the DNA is TGTGCCAGCAGAACAACCGGGACTAGCGGGAGCTTGGGGTTC.

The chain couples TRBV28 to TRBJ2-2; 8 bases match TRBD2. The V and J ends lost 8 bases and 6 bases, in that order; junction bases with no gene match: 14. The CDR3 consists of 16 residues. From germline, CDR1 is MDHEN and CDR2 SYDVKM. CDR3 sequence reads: CASGPIAGMGPGELFF. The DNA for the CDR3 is TGTGCCAGCGGACCCATAGCGGGAATGGGACCCGGGGAGCTGTTTTTT.

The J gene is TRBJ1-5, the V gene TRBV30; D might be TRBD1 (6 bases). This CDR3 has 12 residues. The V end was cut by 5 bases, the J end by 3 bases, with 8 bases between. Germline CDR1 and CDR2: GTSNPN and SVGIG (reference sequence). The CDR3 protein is CAWGQYNQPQHF. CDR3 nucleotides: TGTGCCTGGGGACAGTACAATCAGCCCCAGCATTTT.

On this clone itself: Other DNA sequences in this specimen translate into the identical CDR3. In nucleotides, the CDR3 is TGTGCCAGCAGTGGGGGGACTAGTTCCTACAATGAGCAGTTCTTC. Amino acids: CASSGGTSSYNEQFF. The rearrangement uses TRBV2 and TRBJ2-1; 8 nucleotides agree with TRBD2. The J segment lost 1 base and the V segment lost 4 bases, leaving 3 bases of the junction unmatched. The CDR3 length is 15 residues. Germline V gene sequence: CDR1 SNHLY, CDR2 FYNNEI. Drawing the rest from reference TRBV2 and TRBJ2-1, the complete variable domain is EPEVTQTPSHQVTQMGQEVILRCVPISNHLYFYWYRQILGQKVEFLVSFYNNEISEKSEIFDDQFSVERPDGSNFTLKIRSTKLEDSAMYFCASSGGTSSYNEQFFGPGTRLTVL.

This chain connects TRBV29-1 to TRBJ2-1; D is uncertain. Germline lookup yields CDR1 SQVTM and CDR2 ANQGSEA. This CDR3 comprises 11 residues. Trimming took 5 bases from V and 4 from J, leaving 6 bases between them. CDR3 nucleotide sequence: TGCAGCGTTTCCAATTACAATGAGCAGTTCTTC. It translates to CSVSNYNEQFF.

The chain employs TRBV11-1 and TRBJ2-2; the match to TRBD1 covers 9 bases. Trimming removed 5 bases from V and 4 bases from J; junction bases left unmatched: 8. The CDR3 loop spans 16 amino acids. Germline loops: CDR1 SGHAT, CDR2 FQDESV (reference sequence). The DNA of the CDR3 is TGTGCCAGCAGCCCCAACAGGGGGCTGGGCACCGGGGAGCTGTTTTTT. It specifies CASSPNRGLGTGELFF.

The CDR3 nucleotides are TGTGCCAGCAGTCGCCGCACAGATACGCAGTATTTT. The encoded protein is CASSRRTDTQYF. The chain couples TRBV28 to TRBJ2-3, with no clear D. Germline CDR1 and CDR2: MDHEN and SYDVKM. This CDR3 is built from 12 residues. The V and J ends lost 5 bases and 1 base respectively, with 4 bases between them.

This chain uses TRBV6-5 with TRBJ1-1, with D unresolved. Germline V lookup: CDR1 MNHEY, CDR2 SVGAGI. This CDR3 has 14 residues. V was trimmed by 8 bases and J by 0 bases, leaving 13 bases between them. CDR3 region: CASGEAGMNTEAFF. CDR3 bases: TGTGCCAGCGGAGAAGCGGGGATGAACACTGAAGCTTTCTTT.

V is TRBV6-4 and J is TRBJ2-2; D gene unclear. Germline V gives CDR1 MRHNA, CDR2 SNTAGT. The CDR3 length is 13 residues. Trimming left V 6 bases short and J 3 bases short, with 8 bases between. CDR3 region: CASRKDYTGELFF. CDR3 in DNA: TGTGCCAGCAGGAAAGATTACACCGGGGAGCTGTTTTTT.

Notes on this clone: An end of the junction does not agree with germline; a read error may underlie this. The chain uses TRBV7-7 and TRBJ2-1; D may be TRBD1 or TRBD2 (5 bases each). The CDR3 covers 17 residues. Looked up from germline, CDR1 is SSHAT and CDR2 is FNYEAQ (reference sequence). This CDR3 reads CASSDRAGISSYNEQFF. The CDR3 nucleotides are TGTGCTAGCAGCGACAGAGCCGGGATAAGCTCCTACAATGAGCAGTTCTTC.

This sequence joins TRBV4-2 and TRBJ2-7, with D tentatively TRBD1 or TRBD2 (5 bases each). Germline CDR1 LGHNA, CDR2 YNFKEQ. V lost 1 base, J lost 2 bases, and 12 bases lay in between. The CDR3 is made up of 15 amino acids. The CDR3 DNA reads TGTGCCAGCAGCCAAGGAAGGGACGGGACCTACGAGCAGTACTTC. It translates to CASSQGRDGTYEQYF.

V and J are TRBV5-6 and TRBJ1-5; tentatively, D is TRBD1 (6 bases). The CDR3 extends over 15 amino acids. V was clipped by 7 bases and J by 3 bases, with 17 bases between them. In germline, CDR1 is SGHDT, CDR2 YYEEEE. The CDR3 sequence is CASLRTGPNNQPQHF. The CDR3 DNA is TGTGCCAGCTTGCGAACAGGGCCTAACAATCAGCCCCAGCATTTT. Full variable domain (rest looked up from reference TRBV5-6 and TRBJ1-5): DAGVTQSPTHLIKTRGQQVTLRCSPKSGHDTVSWYQQALGQGPQFIFQYYEEEERQRGNFPDRFSGHQFPNYSSELNVNALLLGDSALYLCASLRTGPNNQPQHFGDGTRLSIL.

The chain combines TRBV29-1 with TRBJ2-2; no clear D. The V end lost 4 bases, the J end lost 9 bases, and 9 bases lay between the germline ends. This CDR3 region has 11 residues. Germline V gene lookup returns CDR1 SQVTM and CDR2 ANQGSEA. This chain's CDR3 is CSVGVARELFF. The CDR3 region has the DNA TGCAGCGTTGGGGTAGCTCGGGAGCTGTTTTTT.

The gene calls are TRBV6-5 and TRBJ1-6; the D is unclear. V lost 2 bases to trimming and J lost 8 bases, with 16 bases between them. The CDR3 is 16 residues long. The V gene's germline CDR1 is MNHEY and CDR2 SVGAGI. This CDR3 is CASSYTPTPGYSPLHF. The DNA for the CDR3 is TGTGCCAGCAGTTACACACCTACCCCAGGCTATTCACCCCTCCACTTT.